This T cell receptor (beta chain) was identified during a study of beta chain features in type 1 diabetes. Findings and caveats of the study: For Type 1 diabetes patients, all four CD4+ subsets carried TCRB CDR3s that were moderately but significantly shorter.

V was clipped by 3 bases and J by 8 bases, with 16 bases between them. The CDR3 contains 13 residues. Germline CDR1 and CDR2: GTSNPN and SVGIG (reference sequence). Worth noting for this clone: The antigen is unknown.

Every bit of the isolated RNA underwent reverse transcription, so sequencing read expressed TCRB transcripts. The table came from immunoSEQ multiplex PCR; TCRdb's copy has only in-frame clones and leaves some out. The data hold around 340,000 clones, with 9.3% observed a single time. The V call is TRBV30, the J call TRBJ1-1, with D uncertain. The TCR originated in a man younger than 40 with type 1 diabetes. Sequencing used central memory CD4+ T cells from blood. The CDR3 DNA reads TGTGCCTGGAGGCCCTGGTCCGGAGAAGAAGCTTTCTTT. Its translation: CAWRPWSGEEAFF.